Shown below are 12 T cell receptor beta chains from a single sample sequenced in a study of blood T cell repertoires in COVID-19. Some clones are missing from TCRdb's copy, which holds only in-frame ones; the method was immunoSEQ multiplex PCR. The sample includes about 200,000 clones, about 88% of them seen just once. The sample taken for sequencing was peripheral blood. Receptor source: a middle-aged man with active or convalescent COVID-19.

The chain uses TRBV7-2 and TRBJ2-7; a weak D match, TRBD2 (6 bases). The CDR3 sequence is 16 residues long. V shed 5 bases and J shed 0 bases, with 17 bases lying between them. Germline V gene data show CDR1 as SGHTA and CDR2 as FQGNSA. The CDR3 coding sequence is TGTGCCAGCAGCCCAGAACCGGGACTGAGCTCCTACGAGCAGTACTTC. Protein product: CASSPEPGLSSYEQYF.

The chain uses TRBV7-9 and TRBJ2-3; tentative D call: TRBD1 (6 bases). CDR3 length: 17 residues. V was shortened by 1 base and J by 4 bases, with 18 bases between the two germline ends. CDR1 is SEHNR and CDR2 is FQNEAQ in the germline V gene (reference sequence). The CDR3 sequence: CASSLVRGNEKADTQYF. Written as DNA, the CDR3 is TGTGCCAGCAGCTTAGTAAGGGGGAATGAGAAGGCAGATACGCAGTATTTT.

This rearrangement joins TRBV10-3 to TRBJ2-7, with 8 bases fitting TRBD2. With 0 bases clipped from V and 0 bases from J, the junction kept 1 base outside the gene matches. The CDR3 length is 15 residues. Germline CDR1 ENHRY, CDR2 SYGVKD. The CDR3 nucleotides read TGTGCCATCAGTGAGTCCGGGGGGGCCTCCTACGAGCAGTACTTC. Its translation is CAISESGGASYEQYF.

The rearrangement links TRBV28 to TRBJ2-7; D uncertain. Trimming took off 8 bases at V and 5 bases at J, with 16 bases between the two ends. The CDR3 runs 13 residues. Germline-derived CDR1 and CDR2 are MDHEN and SYDVKM. The DNA for the CDR3 is TGTGCCAGCCTGCCTAATAACGCGGACGAGCAGTACTTC. Amino acids: CASLPNNADEQYF.

This clone was counted a single time. This chain joins TRBV6-5 and TRBJ2-2, with a possible D match to TRBD2 (6 bases). V dropped 2 bases and J dropped 7 bases, with 11 bases sitting between them. The CDR3 spans 14 residues. Germline loops: CDR1 MNHEY, CDR2 SVGAGI. CDR3 loop: CASSYGREVGELFF. The DNA of the CDR3 is TGTGCCAGCAGTTACGGCAGGGAGGTCGGGGAGCTGTTTTTT.

As concerns this clone: Sequence at one end of the junction differs from germline and may be a read error. The chain combines TRBV6-1 with TRBJ1-5, with no clear D. Germline lookup yields CDR1 MNHNS and CDR2 SASEGT. The CDR3 length is 12 residues. Here the CDR3 reads CASNEGSQPQHF. The CDR3 DNA reads as TGTGCCAGCAATGAAGGGAGTCAGCCCCAGCATTTT.

The chain employs TRBV2 and TRBJ1-1; 8 bases fit TRBD1. Losses at the gene ends were 2 bases for V and 0 bases for J; bases not matched to a gene: 2. The CDR3 is 15 residues long. Germline-derived CDR1 and CDR2 are SNHLY and FYNNEI. The CDR3 DNA sequence: TGTGCCAGCAGTGAACAGGGGGCATTGAACACTGAAGCTTTCTTT. Translated: CASSEQGALNTEAFF.

The chain has TRBV18 and TRBJ2-6; the match to TRBD1 covers 10 bases. J gave up 1 base and V 3 bases, and 0 bases lay outside the gene matches. The CDR3 covers 16 residues. Per germline, CDR1 KGHSH and CDR2 LQKENI. The CDR3 loop is CASSPGQGSGANVLTF. CDR3 coding DNA: TGTGCCAGCTCACCGGGACAGGGGTCTGGGGCCAACGTCCTGACTTTC.

The chain uses TRBV6-6 and TRBJ1-1, with D tentatively TRBD1 (5 bases). The CDR3 sequence is 14 residues long. V shed 0 bases and J shed 3 bases, with 8 bases lying between them. CDR1 is MNHNY, CDR2 SVGAGI, per germline (reference sequence). CDR3 sequence reads: CASSYSGADTEAFF. CDR3 bases: TGTGCCAGCAGTTACTCTGGGGCCGACACTGAAGCTTTCTTT.

The chain has TRBV18 and TRBJ1-6; no clear D. Per germline, CDR1 KGHSH and CDR2 LQKENI. This CDR3 has 14 amino acids. Trimming took 5 bases from V and 10 from J, leaving 15 bases between them. The CDR3 loop reads CASSVAAISSPLHF. For the CDR3, the DNA is TGTGCCAGCTCAGTGGCCGCGATTAGCTCACCCCTCCACTTT.

This chain links TRBV28 with TRBJ1-1; 7 bases align to TRBD1. The CDR3 is 19 amino acids. Losses at the gene ends were 3 bases for V and 3 bases for J; bases not matched to a gene: 19. Germline loops: CDR1 MDHEN, CDR2 SYDVKM. This chain's CDR3 is CASSFPGGGNRGVHTEAFF. CDR3 DNA: TGTGCCAGCAGTTTTCCCGGGGGAGGAAACAGGGGCGTCCACACTGAAGCTTTCTTT.

V and J are TRBV14 and TRBJ2-5, with TRBD1 matching over 7 bases. Germline CDR1 reads SGHDN; CDR2 reads FVKESK. Trimming took 0 bases from V and 4 from J; bases not matched to a gene: 8. The CDR3 runs to 16 residues. The CDR3, as DNA: TGTGCCAGCAGCCAAGAGTGGACAGGTCGGGGAGAGACCCAGTACTTC. Its protein is CASSQEWTGRGETQYF.